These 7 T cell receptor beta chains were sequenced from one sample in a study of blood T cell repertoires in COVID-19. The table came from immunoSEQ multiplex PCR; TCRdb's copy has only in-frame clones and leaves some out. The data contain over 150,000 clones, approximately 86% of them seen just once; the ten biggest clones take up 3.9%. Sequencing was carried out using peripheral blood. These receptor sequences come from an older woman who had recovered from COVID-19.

The CDR3 protein is CASSFSGRAQGERDYGYTF. CDR3 nucleotides: TGTGCCAGCAGCTTTTCTGGAAGGGCCCAGGGGGAAAGGGACTATGGCTACACCTTC. The chain combines TRBV5-5 with TRBJ1-2; 7 bases line up with TRBD1. Germline CDR1 is SGHKS and CDR2 is YYEKEE (reference sequence). J was trimmed by 3 bases and V by 2 bases; bases with no gene match: 19. The CDR3 runs 19 residues.

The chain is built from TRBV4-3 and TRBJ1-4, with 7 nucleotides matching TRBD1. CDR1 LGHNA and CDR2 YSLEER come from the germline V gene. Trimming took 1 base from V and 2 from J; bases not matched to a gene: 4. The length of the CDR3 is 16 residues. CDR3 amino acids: CASSQAPGQTNEKLFF. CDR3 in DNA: TGCGCCAGCAGCCAAGCTCCGGGACAGACTAATGAAAAACTGTTTTTT.

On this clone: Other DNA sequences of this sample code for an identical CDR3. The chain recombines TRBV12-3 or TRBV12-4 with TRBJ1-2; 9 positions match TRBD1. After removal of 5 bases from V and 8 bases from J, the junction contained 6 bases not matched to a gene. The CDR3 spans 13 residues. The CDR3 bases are TGTGCCAGCAGTCAGGACAGGGGAAGGGGCTACACCTTC. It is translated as CASSQDRGRGYTF.

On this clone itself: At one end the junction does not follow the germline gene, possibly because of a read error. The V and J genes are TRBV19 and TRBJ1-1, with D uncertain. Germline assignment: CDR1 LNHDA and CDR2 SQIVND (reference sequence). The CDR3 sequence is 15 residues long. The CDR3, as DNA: TGTGCCAGTAGCATAGGGAAGGGAGTGAGCACTGAAGCTTTCTTT. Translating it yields CASSIGKGVSTEAFF.

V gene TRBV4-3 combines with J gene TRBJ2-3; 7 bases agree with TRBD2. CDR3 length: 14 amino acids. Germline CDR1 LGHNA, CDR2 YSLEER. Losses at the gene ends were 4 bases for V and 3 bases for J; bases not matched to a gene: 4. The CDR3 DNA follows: TGCGCCAGCAGCCTGAGCGGGGTGACAGATACGCAGTATTTT. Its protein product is CASSLSGVTDTQYF.

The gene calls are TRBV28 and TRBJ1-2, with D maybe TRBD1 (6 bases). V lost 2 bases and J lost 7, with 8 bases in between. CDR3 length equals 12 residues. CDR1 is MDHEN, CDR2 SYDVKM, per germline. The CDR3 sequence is CASSLQGGGYTF. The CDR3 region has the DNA TGTGCCAGCAGTTTACAAGGGGGTGGCTACACCTTC.

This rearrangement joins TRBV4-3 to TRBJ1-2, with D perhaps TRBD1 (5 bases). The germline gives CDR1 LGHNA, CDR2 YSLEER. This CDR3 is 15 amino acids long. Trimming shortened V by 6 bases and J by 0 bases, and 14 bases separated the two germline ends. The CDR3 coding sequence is TGCGCCAGCAGTCGGACCCGACAGACTAACTATGGCTACACCTTC. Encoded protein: CASSRTRQTNYGYTF.